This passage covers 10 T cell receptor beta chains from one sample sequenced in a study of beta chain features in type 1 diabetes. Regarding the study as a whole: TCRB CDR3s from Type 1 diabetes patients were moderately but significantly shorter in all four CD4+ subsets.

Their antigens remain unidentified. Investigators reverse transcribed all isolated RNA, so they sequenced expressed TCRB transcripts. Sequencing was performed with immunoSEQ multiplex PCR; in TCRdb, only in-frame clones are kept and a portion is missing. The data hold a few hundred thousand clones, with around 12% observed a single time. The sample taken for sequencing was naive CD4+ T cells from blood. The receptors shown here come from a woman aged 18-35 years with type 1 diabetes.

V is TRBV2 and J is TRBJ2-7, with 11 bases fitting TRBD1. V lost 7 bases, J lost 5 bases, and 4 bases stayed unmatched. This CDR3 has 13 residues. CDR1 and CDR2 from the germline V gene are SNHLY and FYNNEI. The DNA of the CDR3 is TGTGCCAGCACAGGACAGGGGGCCGACGAGCAGTACTTC. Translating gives CASTGQGADEQYF.

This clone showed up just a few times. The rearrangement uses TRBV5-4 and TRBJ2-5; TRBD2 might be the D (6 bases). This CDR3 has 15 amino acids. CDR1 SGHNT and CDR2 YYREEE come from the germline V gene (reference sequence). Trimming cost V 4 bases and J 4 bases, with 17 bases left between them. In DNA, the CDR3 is TGTGCCAGCAGCGCTGCTGGGACTCGCCGAGAGACCCAGTACTTC. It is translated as CASSAAGTRRETQYF.

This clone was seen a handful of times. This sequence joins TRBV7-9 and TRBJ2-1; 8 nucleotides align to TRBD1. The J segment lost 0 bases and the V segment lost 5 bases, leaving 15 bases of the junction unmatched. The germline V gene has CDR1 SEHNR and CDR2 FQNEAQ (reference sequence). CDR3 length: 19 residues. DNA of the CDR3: TGTGCCAGCAGCGGGCTGGGCAGGGGGCATACTAGCTCCTACAATGAGCAGTTCTTC. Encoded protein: CASSGLGRGHTSSYNEQFF.

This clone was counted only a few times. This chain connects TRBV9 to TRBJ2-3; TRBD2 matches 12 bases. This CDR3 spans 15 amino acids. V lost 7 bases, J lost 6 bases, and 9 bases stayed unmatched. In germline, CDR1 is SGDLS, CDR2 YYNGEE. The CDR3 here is CASGSSGGAGDTQYF. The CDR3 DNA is TGTGCCAGCGGCTCTAGCGGGGGGGCCGGTGATACGCAGTATTTT.

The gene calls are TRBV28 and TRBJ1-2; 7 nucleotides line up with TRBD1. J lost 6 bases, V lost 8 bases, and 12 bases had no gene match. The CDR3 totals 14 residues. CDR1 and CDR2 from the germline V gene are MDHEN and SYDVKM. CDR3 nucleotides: TGTGCCAGCCTCAGGGGCGGGACAGAAGATGGCTACACCTTC. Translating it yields CASLRGGTEDGYTF.

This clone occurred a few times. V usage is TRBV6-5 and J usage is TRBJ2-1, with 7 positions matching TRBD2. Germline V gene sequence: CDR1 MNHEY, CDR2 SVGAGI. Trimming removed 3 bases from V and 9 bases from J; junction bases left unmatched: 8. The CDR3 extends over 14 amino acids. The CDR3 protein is CASSYRRWEGEQFF. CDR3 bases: TGTGCCAGCAGTTATCGTCGCTGGGAGGGTGAGCAGTTCTTC.

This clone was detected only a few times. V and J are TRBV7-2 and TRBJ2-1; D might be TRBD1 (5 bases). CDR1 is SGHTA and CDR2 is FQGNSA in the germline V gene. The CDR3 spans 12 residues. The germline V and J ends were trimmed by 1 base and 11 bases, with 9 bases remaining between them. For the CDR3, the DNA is TGTGCCAGCAGCTTAGTTCAGGGTAAGCAGTTCTTC. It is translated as CASSLVQGKQFF.

The CDR3 loop reads CATSRDDAGTYEQYF. CDR3 sequence (DNA): TGTGCCACCAGCAGAGATGACGCAGGGACCTACGAGCAGTACTTC. The rearrangement uses TRBV15 and TRBJ2-7; weak D call: TRBD1 (5 bases). V lost 0 bases and J lost 2, with 11 bases in between. The CDR3 totals 15 residues. The germline V gene encodes CDR1 LNHNV and CDR2 YYDKDF (reference sequence).

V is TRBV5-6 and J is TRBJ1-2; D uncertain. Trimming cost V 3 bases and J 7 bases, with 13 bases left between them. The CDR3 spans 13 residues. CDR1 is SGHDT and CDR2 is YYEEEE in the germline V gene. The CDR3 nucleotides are TGTGCCAGCAGCTCCGTGTCTCTCCGTGGCTACACCTTC. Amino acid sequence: CASSSVSLRGYTF.

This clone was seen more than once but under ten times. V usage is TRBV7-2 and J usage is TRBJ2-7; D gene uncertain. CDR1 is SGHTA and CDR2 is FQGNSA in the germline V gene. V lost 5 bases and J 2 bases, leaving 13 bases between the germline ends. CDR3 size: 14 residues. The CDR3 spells CASSLPGGPYEQYF. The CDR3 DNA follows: TGTGCCAGCAGCCTCCCTGGTGGGCCCTACGAGCAGTACTTC.